Listed below are T cell receptor beta chains from one sample, sequenced in a study of siplizumab effects on memory and regulatory T cells. Assay used: immunoSEQ multiplex PCR; TCRdb lists only in-frame clones, some missing. The sample contains 55,000 to 80,000 clones, 70% to 85% of which appear only once. Sequenced input: memory CD4+ T cells sorted from blood. The receptors were sampled from a human donor in good health. Each CDR3 is given with its conserved first and last residue. The D gene is left open where the match is weak. Not all rows give a size; the values are once, few, many and, for expanded clones, a class.

d_call j_call clone_size v_call cdr3_aa cdr3_nt
TRBD2 TRBJ2-1 NA TRBV14 CASSQAAWRERRGNEQFF TGTGCCAGCAGCCAAGCCGCATGGCGGGAGCGTAGGGGCAATGAGCAGTTCTTC
NA TRBJ2-7 NA TRBV19 CASSILDKRGEQYF TGTGCCAGTAGTATTTTGGACAAACGGGGGGAGCAGTACTTC
NA TRBJ1-3 NA TRBV12-5 CASGLVVGSNSGNTIYF TGTGCTAGTGGTTTGGTAGTTGGAAGCAACTCTGGAAACACCATATATTTT
NA TRBJ1-1 NA TRBV20-1 CSARPHTEAFF TGCAGTGCGCGCCCCCACACTGAAGCTTTCTTT
TRBD1 TRBJ1-2 few TRBV5-6 CASSTTGQGGLGYTF TGTGCCAGCAGCACGACCGGACAGGGGGGATTAGGCTACACCTTC
TRBD2 TRBJ2-5 NA TRBV11-2 CASRPGLAGETQYF TGTGCCAGCAGGCCGGGACTAGCGGGGGAGACCCAGTACTTC
TRBD1 TRBJ2-2 NA TRBV27 CASRRQGATGELFF TGTGCCAGCCGTAGACAGGGGGCCACCGGGGAGCTGTTTTTT
NA TRBJ1-5 NA TRBV11-2 CASGAEGGNQPQHF TGTGCCAGCGGGGCGGAAGGTGGCAATCAGCCCCAGCATTTT
TRBD1 TRBJ1-5 NA TRBV5-8 CASSRNTGVSQPQHF TGTGCCAGCAGTCGAAATACAGGGGTGAGTCAGCCCCAGCATTTT
TRBD1 TRBJ1-5 NA TRBV5-5 CASSLTGTGEGSNQPQHF TGTGCCAGCAGCTTGACCGGGACAGGGGAGGGGAGCAATCAGCCCCAGCATTTT
NA TRBJ1-2 NA TRBV5-1 CASSPGQSNGYTF TGCGCCAGCAGCCCCGGACAGTCTAATGGCTACACCTTC
TRBD1 TRBJ1-1 NA TRBV7-9 CASRRRGTGQSNTEAFF TGTGCCAGCCGAAGGAGGGGGACGGGACAGTCGAACACTGAAGCTTTCTTT
TRBD1 TRBJ1-6 few TRBV2 CASSWDRVASPLHF TGTGCCAGCAGTTGGGACAGGGTTGCTTCACCCCTCCACTTT
NA TRBJ2-7 NA TRBV7-2 CASSIESYGEQYF TGTGCCAGCAGCATAGAATCCTACGGGGAACAGTACTTC
NA TRBJ1-1 NA TRBV5-1 CASSTTGNTEAFF TGCGCCAGCAGCACTACAGGGAACACTGAAGCTTTCTTT
NA TRBJ2-7 NA TRBV2 CASSDKNFRGVKPYEQYF TGTGCCAGCAGTGACAAGAACTTCAGGGGAGTCAAACCCTACGAGCAGTACTTC
NA TRBJ2-7 NA TRBV6-4 CASSDGAEQYF TGTGCCAGCAGTGACGGGGCTGAGCAGTACTTC
NA TRBJ2-7 NA TRBV18 CASSPSISDEQYF TGTGCCAGCTCACCATCCATAAGCGACGAGCAGTACTTC
NA TRBJ1-1 NA TRBV18 CASSPPVRGNTEAFF TGTGCCAGCTCACCACCGGTCAGGGGGAACACTGAAGCTTTCTTT
NA TRBJ2-5 NA TRBV2 CASSEETQYF TGTGCCAGCAGTGAAGAGACCCAGTACTTC
TRBD1 TRBJ1-1 NA TRBV7-8 CASSLIVSGGSTNTEAFF TGTGCCAGCAGCTTAATAGTTTCAGGGGGATCTACGAACACTGAAGCTTTCTTT
NA TRBJ1-3 NA TRBV6-5 CASSRFSGNTIYF TGTGCCAGCAGCCGCTTCTCTGGAAACACCATATATTTT
NA TRBJ1-2 NA TRBV2 CASSDGGRSGYTF TGTGCCAGCAGTGACGGAGGGCGCTCGGGCTACACCTTC
NA TRBJ2-5 NA TRBV27 CASSSRGGETQYF TGTGCCAGCAGCTCCCGAGGCGGAGAGACCCAGTACTTC
NA TRBJ2-3 NA TRBV4-1 CASSPQDASTDTQYF TGCGCCAGCAGCCCTCAGGACGCTAGCACAGATACGCAGTATTTT
TRBD1 TRBJ1-2 NA TRBV6-5 CASSYKGGQGVYGYTF TGTGCCAGCAGTTACAAGGGGGGACAGGGGGTCTATGGCTACACCTTC
TRBD1 TRBJ1-1 NA TRBV27 CASSLGTGGRTEAFF TGTGCCAGCAGTTTAGGGACAGGGGGTCGCACTGAAGCTTTCTTT
TRBD2 TRBJ2-7 few TRBV6-4 CASSDSRASGGYEQYF TGTGCCAGCAGTGACTCTCGGGCTAGCGGGGGGTACGAGCAGTACTTC
NA TRBJ2-1 NA TRBV18 CASSPRTATYNEQFF TGTGCCAGCTCACCGAGGACAGCAACCTACAATGAGCAGTTCTTC